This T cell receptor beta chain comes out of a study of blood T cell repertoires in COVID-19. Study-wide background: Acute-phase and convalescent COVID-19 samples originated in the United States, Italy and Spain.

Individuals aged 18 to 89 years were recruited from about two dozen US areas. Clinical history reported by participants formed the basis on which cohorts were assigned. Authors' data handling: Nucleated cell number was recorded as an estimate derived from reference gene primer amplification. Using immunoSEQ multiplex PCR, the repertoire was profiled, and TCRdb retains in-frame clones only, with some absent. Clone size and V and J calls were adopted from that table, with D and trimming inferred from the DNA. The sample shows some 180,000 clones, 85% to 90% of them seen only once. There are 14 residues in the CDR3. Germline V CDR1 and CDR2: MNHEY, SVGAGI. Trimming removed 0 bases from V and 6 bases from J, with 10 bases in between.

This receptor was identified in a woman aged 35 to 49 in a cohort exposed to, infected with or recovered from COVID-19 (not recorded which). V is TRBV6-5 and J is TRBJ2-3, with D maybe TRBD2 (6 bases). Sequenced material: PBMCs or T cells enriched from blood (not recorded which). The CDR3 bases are TGTGCCAGCAGTTACTCCCGGGACTTCGATACGCAGTATTTT. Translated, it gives CASSYSRDFDTQYF.